The 16 T cell receptor beta chains in this list originate from one sample, sequenced in a study of cytomegalovirus exposure and HLA in healthy donors. The PCR contained 60 Vbeta and 13 Jbeta primers. Produced via immunoSEQ multiplex PCR; TCRdb's table is partial and in-frame only. Of 150,000 to 200,000 clones in the sample, 65% to 85% were seen once. Sequencing was performed on PBMCs. The source of these receptors is a woman in her twenties or thirties in good health and CMV-seropositive.

The genes are TRBV7-8 and TRBJ2-7; 7 bases align to TRBD2. The CDR3 is made up of 16 amino acids. Trimming at V came to 4 bases and at J to 1 base, leaving 10 bases not matched to a gene. Germline CDR1 is SGHVS and CDR2 is FQNEAQ. CDR3 in amino acids: CASSSRGTLESYEQYF. In DNA form, the CDR3 reads TGTGCCAGCAGCTCGCGGGGGACCTTAGAATCCTACGAGCAGTACTTC.

The V and J genes are TRBV4-3 and TRBJ1-2, with D perhaps matching TRBD1 (6 bases). Germline values: CDR1 LGHNA, CDR2 YSLEER. The CDR3 spans 15 residues. V lost 0 bases and J 4 bases, leaving 12 bases between the germline ends. The CDR3 spells CASSQDQGRSYGYTF. CDR3 sequence (DNA): TGCGCCAGCAGCCAAGATCAGGGGAGAAGCTATGGCTACACCTTC.

V usage is TRBV4-2 and J usage is TRBJ2-7; 8 nucleotides match TRBD1. Looked up from germline, CDR1 is LGHNA and CDR2 is YNFKEQ. Trimming took 0 bases from V and 5 from J; bases not matched to a gene: 9. CDR3 length: 16 residues. The CDR3 loop reads CASSQDSAGRGHEQYF. Written as DNA, the CDR3 is TGTGCCAGCAGCCAAGATAGCGCAGGCAGGGGGCACGAGCAGTACTTC.

The chain joins TRBV7-2 to TRBJ1-2, with 9 bases fitting TRBD1. This CDR3 has 14 residues. Germline assignment: CDR1 SGHTA and CDR2 FQGNSA. J gave up 6 bases and V 5 bases, and 7 bases lay outside the gene matches. CDR3: CASSPLTGGDGYTF. The CDR3 nucleotides read TGTGCCAGCAGCCCCCTAACAGGGGGCGATGGCTACACCTTC.

The chain joins TRBV6-1 to TRBJ2-7; TRBD2 aligns across 7 bases. The CDR3 runs to 14 residues. Per the germline V gene, CDR1 is MNHNS and CDR2 is SASEGT. Trimming at V came to 7 bases and at J to 4 bases, leaving 10 bases not matched to a gene. For the CDR3, the DNA is TGTGCCAGCATGAAGCGGGGAGGATCGTACGAGCAGTACTTC. Protein: CASMKRGGSYEQYF.

V usage is TRBV7-9 and J usage is TRBJ2-2; D is unclear. This CDR3 comprises 14 residues. Per germline, CDR1 SEHNR and CDR2 FQNEAQ (reference sequence). V was cut by 0 bases and J by 6 bases, with 8 bases left in between. The CDR3 bases are TGTGCCAGCAGCTTAGCGAGGAGCGCCGGGGAGCTGTTTTTT. Residues: CASSLARSAGELFF.

This clone has a handful of counts. This chain connects TRBV6-5 to TRBJ2-1; 8 bases agree with TRBD2. V trimming: 0 bases; J trimming: 4 bases; junction bases outside the gene matches: 5. Germline V CDR1 and CDR2: MNHEY, SVGAGI. The CDR3 consists of 16 residues. This CDR3 reads CASSYSTSARYNEQFF. The DNA for the CDR3 is TGTGCCAGCAGTTACTCGACTAGCGCGAGATACAATGAGCAGTTCTTC.

The sample holds one count of this clone. Other DNA sequences of this sample code for an identical CDR3. The chain couples TRBV9 to TRBJ2-5; 8 bases are shared with TRBD1. The CDR3 is made up of 14 amino acids. V was clipped by 0 bases and J by 4 bases; unmatched bases: 2. CDR1 and CDR2 (germline): SGDLS, YYNGEE. The CDR3 loop reads CASSVGQGRETQYF. CDR3 nucleotide sequence: TGTGCCAGCAGCGTAGGACAGGGGAGAGAGACCCAGTACTTC.

This clone came up once. V gene TRBV19 combines with J gene TRBJ1-3, with no clear D. Germline values: CDR1 LNHDA, CDR2 SQIVND (reference sequence). The ends were cut back, 7 bases at V and 4 bases at J, with 17 bases in the middle. CDR3 length: 15 residues. The CDR3 nucleotides read TGTGCCAGTACTTCCCCCGAGGACTTAGGAAACACCATATATTTT. This translates into CASTSPEDLGNTIYF.

The J gene is TRBJ1-4, the V gene TRBV16; D uncertain. Per the germline V gene, CDR1 is KGHSY and CDR2 is FQNENV. V shed 2 bases and J shed 3 bases, with 4 bases lying between them. CDR3 length equals 13 residues. The chain's CDR3 is CASSQRPNEKLFF. The CDR3 region has the DNA TGTGCCAGCAGCCAACGTCCTAATGAAAAACTGTTTTTT.

The V call is TRBV7-3, the J call TRBJ2-1; weak D call: TRBD2 (5 bases). From germline, CDR1 is SGHTA and CDR2 FQGTGA. Between the trimmed V and J ends, which lost 0 bases and 10 bases, there was a span of 13 bases. The CDR3 loop spans 14 amino acids. The CDR3 DNA follows: TGTGCCAGCAGCTTAACAGGGAGTAAAGGGGAGCAGTTCTTC. Translating gives CASSLTGSKGEQFF.

The V call is TRBV20-1, the J call TRBJ2-7, with D perhaps matching TRBD2 (5 bases). Per the germline V gene, CDR1 is DFQATT and CDR2 is SNEGSKA (reference sequence). Deletions cut 3 bases from V and 6 bases from J, with 9 bases between. The CDR3 contains 11 residues. In DNA, the CDR3 is TGCAGTGCTAGTGGTGGGAGCGAGCAGTACTTC. Translation gives CSASGGSEQYF.

This clone was seen just once. This chain connects TRBV27 to TRBJ2-7; no clear D. Per germline, CDR1 MNHEY and CDR2 SMNVEV (reference sequence). This CDR3 has 12 residues. The V end lost 4 bases, the J end lost 2 bases, and 6 bases lay between the germline ends. The CDR3 sequence: CASSSRAYEQYF. CDR3 coding DNA: TGTGCCAGCAGTTCTCGGGCCTACGAGCAGTACTTC.

Here the CDR3 DNA reads TGTGCCAGTAGTATTGGGGGCAATCTGAACACTGAAGCTTTCTTT. Its protein product is CASSIGGNLNTEAFF. The rearrangement joins TRBV19 to TRBJ1-1; weak D call: TRBD1 (6 bases). V lost 3 bases and J 0 bases, leaving 11 bases between the germline ends. The length of the CDR3 is 15 residues. Germline V gives CDR1 LNHDA, CDR2 SQIVND (reference sequence). The full variable domain, rest sourced from reference TRBV19 and TRBJ1-1, is DGGITQSPKYLFRKEGQNVTLSCEQNLNHDAMYWYRQDPGQGLRLIYYSQIVNDFQKGDIAEGYSVSREKKESFPLTVTSAQKNPTAFYLCASSIGGNLNTEAFFGQGTRLTVV.

The V call is TRBV27, the J call TRBJ1-2, with no clear D. V was pared by 4 bases and J by 3 bases, with 9 bases between. Per germline, CDR1 MNHEY and CDR2 SMNVEV (reference sequence). This CDR3 contains 13 residues. The chain's CDR3 is CASSYAPDYGYTF. The CDR3 bases are TGTGCCAGCAGTTATGCGCCGGACTATGGCTACACCTTC.

Notes on this clone: At one end, the junction sequence differs from germline, possibly due to a read error. The V gene is TRBV6-1, the J gene TRBJ2-4; D may be TRBD1 (5 bases). Per germline, CDR1 MNHNS and CDR2 SASEGT. The CDR3 consists of 15 residues. The CDR3 reads CASSEGAIHWDIQYF. The CDR3 nucleotides read TGTGCCAGCAGCGAAGGGGCCATTCATTGGGACATTCAGTACTTC.